The clone carrying this T cell receptor (beta chain) was picked up a small number of times. Antigen: not known. Produced via immunoSEQ multiplex PCR; TCRdb's table is partial and in-frame only. The sample lists 60,000 to 75,000 clones; approximately 80% were seen once. The data are from a study of a mutant IDH1 vaccine in newly diagnosed glioma. The CDR3 runs to 15 residues. Germline V gene lookup returns CDR1 SGHAT and CDR2 FQNNGV. V was cut by 4 bases and J by 1 base, with 13 bases left in between. The sample's time point: week 11, during vaccination. Topical imiquimod accompanied each vaccine dose, which consisted of 300 ug of mutant IDH1 20-mer peptide.

This clonotype was obtained from a man aged 25-45 years with glioma. The sequencing used PBMCs, collected from a glioma patient whose treatment included an IDH1 peptide vaccine. The chain employs TRBV11-2 and TRBJ1-1, with a weak D call TRBD1 (6 bases). The CDR3 coding sequence is TGTGCCAGCAGCTACCCTTGGGGGCGGAACACTGAAGCTTTCTTT. It encodes CASSYPWGRNTEAFF.